The 28 T cell receptor beta chains listed next were all sequenced from one sample in a study of blood T cell repertoires in COVID-19. The method was immunoSEQ multiplex PCR; TCRdb's version includes in-frame clones alone and lacks a portion of them. This repertoire shows about 200,000 clones, approximately 91% found once; its top ten account for 1.5% to 2%. The sequenced material came from peripheral blood. The receptor set was obtained from a man younger than 30 with active or convalescent COVID-19.

The chain has TRBV7-2 and TRBJ2-2, with TRBD2 matching over 8 bases. Trimming at V came to 1 base and at J to 6 bases, leaving 10 bases not matched to a gene. The CDR3 extends over 17 amino acids. Looked up from germline, CDR1 is SGHTA and CDR2 is FQGNSA. The CDR3 loop reads CASSLEGHSGISGELFF. CDR3 nucleotide sequence: TGTGCCAGCAGCTTAGAAGGCCATAGCGGGATCTCCGGGGAGCTGTTTTTT.

The rearrangement joins TRBV18 to TRBJ1-1, with 9 bases lining up with TRBD1. The germline gives CDR1 KGHSH, CDR2 LQKENI. The CDR3 is 15 amino acids. The J segment lost 6 bases and the V segment lost 2 bases, leaving 7 bases of the junction unmatched. CDR3 nucleotides: TGTGCCAGCTCACCAACGAGGGACAGGGAGGCTGAAGCTTTCTTT. Translation: CASSPTRDREAEAFF.

The chain recombines TRBV11-2 with TRBJ1-5; D perhaps matches TRBD1 (6 bases). Trimming took 5 bases from V and 1 from J, leaving 9 bases between them. The CDR3 spans 14 residues. CDR1 is SGHAT and CDR2 is FQNNGV in the germline V gene. CDR3 region: CASSQGRSNQPQHF. CDR3 nucleotide sequence: TGTGCCAGCAGCCAGGGGCGAAGCAATCAGCCCCAGCATTTT.

The genes are TRBV10-3 and TRBJ2-3, with 10 bases matching TRBD1. This CDR3 has 15 amino acids. Unmatched junction bases numbered 7, after V lost 5 bases and J lost 5 bases. Germline V gives CDR1 ENHRY, CDR2 SYGVKD. The chain's CDR3 is CAISYGQGGEDTQYF. CDR3 in DNA: TGTGCCATCAGTTATGGACAGGGGGGGGAAGATACGCAGTATTTT.

V usage is TRBV30 and J usage is TRBJ2-1; D is unresolved. V lost 5 bases and J 7 bases, leaving 9 bases between the germline ends. CDR3 size: 11 residues. Germline CDR1 is GTSNPN and CDR2 is SVGIG (reference sequence). DNA for the CDR3: TGTGCCTGGGGCCGTTTTAATGAGCAGTTCTTC. Protein product: CAWGRFNEQFF.

The genes are TRBV5-4 and TRBJ2-3; D may be TRBD1 (5 bases). Germline-derived CDR1 and CDR2 are SGHNT and YYREEE (reference sequence). V lost 3 bases and J 0 bases, leaving 11 bases between the germline ends. The CDR3 is made up of 15 amino acids. DNA for the CDR3: TGTGCCAGCAGCTCGCCTGGGGCTAGCACAGATACGCAGTATTTT. Translation: CASSSPGASTDTQYF.

The chain employs TRBV11-3 and TRBJ2-5, with D possibly matching TRBD1 (6 bases). The CDR3 runs to 15 residues. V was clipped by 5 bases and J by 4 bases, with 17 bases between them. Germline V gene data show CDR1 as SGHNT and CDR2 as YENEEA. The CDR3 loop reads CASSPGVVWGETQYF. In DNA, the CDR3 is TGTGCCAGCAGCCCAGGGGTGGTTTGGGGAGAGACCCAGTACTTC.

This chain joins TRBV27 and TRBJ2-5, with 8 bases identical to TRBD2. CDR1 MNHEY and CDR2 SMNVEV come from the germline V gene (reference sequence). The CDR3 has 15 amino acids. With 1 base clipped from V and 5 bases from J, the junction kept 6 bases outside the gene matches. The DNA of the CDR3 is TGTGCCAGCAGTTTATACGGGACTAGGGTGGAGACCCAGTACTTC. It codes for CASSLYGTRVETQYF.

The chain is built from TRBV5-1 and TRBJ1-2; 10 bases fit TRBD1. V dropped 0 bases and J dropped 4; count of bases not matched to a gene: 3. This CDR3 comprises 15 residues. Germline CDR1 SGHRS, CDR2 YFSETQ. The CDR3 DNA reads TGCGCCAGCAGCTTGGGGGGACAGGGGCCCTATGGCTACACCTTC. Residues: CASSLGGQGPYGYTF.

This chain links TRBV27 with TRBJ1-1; the D gene is possibly TRBD1 (6 bases). Germline CDR1 and CDR2: MNHEY and SMNVEV (reference sequence). CDR3 length: 15 residues. Trimming took off 6 bases at V and 2 bases at J, with 16 bases between the two ends. CDR3 DNA sequence: TGTGCCAGCAGAGGGTCGGGGGGCTTAAACACTGAAGCTTTCTTT. It specifies CASRGSGGLNTEAFF.

The J gene is TRBJ1-1, the V gene TRBV6-1; no firm D call. Between the trimmed V and J ends, which lost 3 bases and 5 bases, there was a span of 10 bases. Germline CDR1 is MNHNS and CDR2 is SASEGT. The CDR3 is 13 residues long. CDR3 protein: CASSEIGSTEAFF. CDR3 sequence (DNA): TGTGCCAGCAGTGAGATCGGGTCGACTGAAGCTTTCTTT.

The V gene is TRBV19, the J gene TRBJ2-3, with unresolved D. The CDR3 is 14 residues long. Germline assignment: CDR1 LNHDA and CDR2 SQIVND (reference sequence). Trimming took 7 bases from V and 0 from J, leaving 11 bases between them. DNA of the CDR3: TGTGCCAGTACCGAGCAATCTAGCACAGATACGCAGTATTTT. It translates to CASTEQSSTDTQYF.

This rearrangement joins TRBV3-1 (or the pseudogene TRBV3-2) to TRBJ1-1; tentative D call: TRBD1 (6 bases). This CDR3 is 15 amino acids long. Germline V lookup: CDR1 LGHDT, CDR2 YNNKEL (reference sequence). V gave up 4 bases and J gave up 3 bases, with 15 bases separating them. The CDR3 nucleotides read TGTGCCAGCAGCCCAAGTACAGGGAGGGACACTGAAGCTTTCTTT. It specifies CASSPSTGRDTEAFF.

The chain is built from TRBV7-9 and TRBJ1-2; maybe TRBD1 (5 bases). This CDR3 spans 14 amino acids. Germline assignment: CDR1 SEHNR and CDR2 FQNEAQ (reference sequence). Trimming stripped 2 bases from V and 2 bases from J, with 9 bases between. The DNA for the CDR3 is TGTGCCAGCAGCTTACGGGGGGAAAACTATGGCTACACCTTC. Its translation is CASSLRGENYGYTF. The full variable domain, with the rest looked up from reference TRBV7-9 and TRBJ1-2, is DTGVSQNPRHKITKRGQNVTFRCDPISEHNRLYWYRQTLGQGPEFLTYFQNEAQLEKSRLLSDRFSAERPKGSFSTLEIQRTEQGDSAMYLCASSLRGENYGYTFGSGTRLTVV.

The chain has TRBV12-2 and TRBJ1-3; TRBD1, the table's D call, lacks a check against the DNA. TRBV12-2 constitutes a pseudogene. The CDR3 is made up of 20 amino acids. In nucleotides, the CDR3 is TGTGCAAGTCGCTACCTGACAGGGGCAGCTTTCGTCAGCTCTGGAAACACCATATATTTT. Its translation: CASRYLTGAAFVSSGNTIYF.

This chain joins TRBV6-5 and TRBJ1-2, with a weak D call TRBD1 (5 bases). With 7 bases removed from V and 8 bases from J, the gap between germline ends came to 17 bases. CDR1 is MNHEY and CDR2 is SVGAGI in the germline V gene. This CDR3 comprises 13 residues. CDR3 residues: CASTPWQGGGYTF. The CDR3 DNA follows: TGTGCCAGCACCCCTTGGCAGGGTGGAGGCTACACCTTC.

This chain joins TRBV10-2 and TRBJ2-1; D might be TRBD1 (5 bases). CDR1 WSHSY and CDR2 SAAADI come from the germline V gene. This CDR3 has 19 residues. With 2 bases removed from V and 3 bases from J, the gap between germline ends came to 23 bases. CDR3 loop: CASSESGASGVPHYNEQFF. CDR3 in DNA: TGCGCCAGCAGTGAGAGTGGGGCGAGTGGCGTCCCACACTACAATGAGCAGTTCTTC.

The chain uses TRBV29-1 and TRBJ2-1; D remains ambiguous. V dropped 8 bases and J dropped 8 bases, with 7 bases sitting between them. This CDR3 comprises 9 residues. Per germline, CDR1 SQVTM and CDR2 ANQGSEA. The CDR3: CSPIDEQFF. Here the CDR3 DNA reads TGCAGCCCCATAGATGAGCAGTTCTTC.

This clone has a handful of counts. Here the CDR3 DNA reads TGTGCCAGCAGCCTCATCAGGGGCGCGGGTGCTTTCTTT. This gives the protein CASSLIRGAGAFF. The gene calls are TRBV5-6 and TRBJ1-1; D possibly corresponds to TRBD1 (6 bases). Trimming removed 4 bases from V and 11 bases from J, with 18 bases in between. There are 13 residues in the CDR3. The germline V gene has CDR1 SGHDT and CDR2 YYEEEE.

The rearrangement joins TRBV6-1 to TRBJ1-5, with a tentative D call TRBD1 (6 bases). From germline, CDR1 is MNHNS and CDR2 SASEGT. Trimming removed 1 base at V and 3 bases at J, with 13 bases between. The CDR3 contains 16 residues. CDR3 coding DNA: TGTGCCAGCAGTGAAGTCGTCAGGGGCCCCAATCAGCCCCAGCATTTT. Translation gives CASSEVVRGPNQPQHF.

The chain joins TRBV30 to TRBJ1-3, with D hard to call. From germline, CDR1 is GTSNPN and CDR2 SVGIG (reference sequence). Deletions cut 0 bases from V and 0 bases from J, with 3 bases between. This CDR3 region has 13 residues. As DNA, the CDR3 is TGTGCCTGGAGTGTCGTCTCTGGAAACACCATATATTTT. This translates into CAWSVVSGNTIYF. The full variable domain, its missing parts supplied by reference TRBV30 and TRBJ1-3, is SQTIHQWPATLVQPVGSPLSLECTVEGTSNPNLYWYRQAAGRGLQLLFYSVGIGQISSEVPQNLSASRPQDRQFILSSKKLLLSDSGFYLCAWSVVSGNTIYFGEGSWLTVV.

This rearrangement joins TRBV9 to TRBJ2-1; 10 bases align to TRBD2. The CDR3 runs 16 residues. V trimming: 2 bases; J trimming: 5 bases; junction bases outside the gene matches: 7. Germline CDR1 reads SGDLS; CDR2 reads YYNGEE. This CDR3 reads CASSVGLADFNNEQFF. In DNA form, the CDR3 reads TGTGCCAGCAGCGTCGGACTAGCGGATTTCAACAATGAGCAGTTCTTC.

The J gene is TRBJ2-6, the V gene TRBV4-2; 9 bases agree with TRBD1. CDR1 is LGHNA, CDR2 YNFKEQ, per germline. The CDR3 runs to 20 residues. After removal of 1 base from V and 1 base from J, the junction contained 11 bases not matched to a gene. CDR3 loop: CASSQVGGQGYISGANVLTF. CDR3 in DNA: TGTGCCAGCAGCCAAGTCGGGGGACAGGGCTATATTTCTGGGGCCAACGTCCTGACTTTC.

The chain joins TRBV4-3 to TRBJ1-3, with D perhaps matching TRBD1 (5 bases). The CDR3 is 14 amino acids. Germline V gene lookup returns CDR1 LGHNA and CDR2 YSLEER. V dropped 3 bases and J dropped 11 bases, with 17 bases sitting between them. CDR3: CASSQDFDRYAIYF. CDR3 nucleotide sequence: TGCGCCAGCAGCCAGGATTTCGACAGATACGCCATATATTTT.

This CDR3 is CASSLAGTEGTEAFF. For the CDR3, the DNA is TGCGCCAGCAGCTTGGCCGGGACAGAGGGTACTGAAGCTTTCTTT. This chain joins TRBV5-1 and TRBJ1-1; 7 nucleotides match TRBD1. The CDR3 loop spans 15 amino acids. The trim removed 0 bases at V and 5 bases at J, leaving 7 bases unmatched. The germline V gene encodes CDR1 SGHRS and CDR2 YFSETQ.

V is TRBV19 and J is TRBJ1-2, with D unresolved. CDR3 length: 13 amino acids. Trimming removed 5 bases at V and 4 bases at J, with 11 bases between. Germline loops: CDR1 LNHDA, CDR2 SQIVND (reference sequence). The CDR3 reads CASSAVGGYGYTF. CDR3 in DNA: TGTGCCAGTAGTGCGGTGGGTGGCTATGGCTACACCTTC.

The chain is built from TRBV4-3 and TRBJ2-3, with 9 positions matching TRBD2. The CDR3 is made up of 16 amino acids. From germline, CDR1 is LGHNA and CDR2 YSLEER. V gave up 0 bases and J gave up 3 bases; unmatched junction bases: 4. CDR3 DNA sequence: TGCGCCAGCAGCCAAGATCTTACTAGCGGGACAGATACGCAGTATTTT. Its translation: CASSQDLTSGTDTQYF.

The chain employs TRBV15 and TRBJ1-5; perhaps TRBD1 as D (6 bases). Germline V gives CDR1 LNHNV, CDR2 YYDKDF (reference sequence). Trimming cost V 2 bases and J 0 bases, with 11 bases left between them. The CDR3 is made up of 16 amino acids. CDR3 loop: CATSRNTGYSNQPQHF. CDR3 sequence (DNA): TGTGCCACCAGCAGAAACACAGGGTATAGCAATCAGCCCCAGCATTTT. Based on the CDR3 plus reference TRBV15 and TRBJ1-5, the full variable domain is DAMVIQNPRYQVTQFGKPVTLSCSQTLNHNVMYWYQQKSSQAPKLLFHYYDKDFNNEADTPDNFQSRRPNTSFCFLDIRSPGLGDTAMYLCATSRNTGYSNQPQHFGDGTRLSIL.